A selection of T cell receptor beta chains follows, all from one sample in a study of blood T cell repertoires in COVID-19. The method was immunoSEQ multiplex PCR; TCRdb's version includes in-frame clones alone and lacks a portion of them. The table lists tens of thousands of clones, around 96% of them singletons. Sequencing was carried out using peripheral blood. The receptor set was obtained from a human donor with active COVID-19. The donor label of this sample is uncertain. CDR3s include the opening cysteine and the closing phenylalanine or tryptophan. A D gene is named only where the DNA matches it firmly. Rows may omit the clone size; those that give it use once, few, many or a size class.

TRBV9	TRBD2	-	TRBJ2-1	TGTGCCAGCAGCGTAGACCCCCTTGGAGGGAGGGCCGCTAACCGAGAGCAGTTCTTC	CASSVDPLGGRAANREQFF
TRBV19	-	-	TRBJ2-3	TGTGCCAGTAGTATCCTAGAATTTAGGGATACGCAGTATTTT	CASSILEFRDTQYF
TRBV5-1	TRBD1	-	TRBJ2-1	TGCGCCAGCAGCTTCCGGGACAGGGCGGACAATGAGCAGTTCTTC	CASSFRDRADNEQFF
TRBV20-1	-	-	TRBJ2-7	TGCAGTGCTGCCCGGGAGTACGAGCAGTACTTC	CSAAREYEQYF
TRBV3-1/TRBV3-2	-	-	TRBJ2-7	TGTGCCAGCAGGGTGGGGGGCTCCTACGAGCAGTACTTC	CASRVGGSYEQYF
TRBV12-3/TRBV12-4	-	-	TRBJ1-6	TGTGCCAGCAGTCCCACAGGGAATCCACCCCTCCACTTT	CASSPTGNPPLHF
TRBV28	TRBD2	-	TRBJ2-2	TGTGCCAGCAGGTACGGAACTAGCGGGAGGATCTCTTCGAACACCGGGGAGCTGTTTTTT	CASRYGTSGRISSNTGELFF
TRBV7-6	TRBD2	-	TRBJ2-1	TGTGCCAGCAGCTTAGGCGCCGGGGGGGCCATTGATGAGCAGTTCTTC	CASSLGAGGAIDEQFF
TRBV18	TRBD1	-	TRBJ1-4	TGTGCCAGCTCACGCGCAAGCCGGGACAGCCGTGAAAAACTGTTTTTT	CASSRASRDSREKLFF
TRBV7-2	-	-	TRBJ1-2	TGTGCCAGCAGCTTCGGGGGGCCCTATGGCTACACCTTC	CASSFGGPYGYTF
TRBV3-1/TRBV3-2	TRBD1	-	TRBJ1-2	TGTGCCAGCAGCCAAGGTCTATTAGGAGGGGGCGAAAACTATGGCTACACCTTC	CASSQGLLGGGENYGYTF
TRBV7-6	-	-	TRBJ2-2	TGTGCCAGCAGCTTAGTACGATTGGGGCCGCAAGGGACCGGGGAGCTGTTTTTT	CASSLVRLGPQGTGELFF
TRBV5-1	-	-	TRBJ1-1	TGCGCCAGCAGCTTCGGGGGGGCGAACACTGAAGCTTTCTTT	CASSFGGANTEAFF
TRBV11-2	-	-	TRBJ2-7	TGTGCCAGCAGCTTAGACAGACACTACGAGCAGTACTTC	CASSLDRHYEQYF
TRBV7-2	-	-	TRBJ1-3	TGTGCCAGCAGCCTACCCGGGAGAAACACCATATATTTT	CASSLPGRNTIYF
TRBV27	-	-	TRBJ1-2	TGTGCCAGCAGTTCGGAGACGGGAAACTATGGCTACACCTTC	CASSSETGNYGYTF
TRBV19	TRBD1	-	TRBJ2-7	TGTGCCAGTAGTATAGGTGGGACAGCTACCTACGAGCAGTACTTC	CASSIGGTATYEQYF
TRBV19	TRBD1	once	TRBJ2-5	TGTGCCAGTAGTATAGGGCGGGACAGGGGGGAGACCCAGTACTTC	CASSIGRDRGETQYF
TRBV7-2	TRBD2	-	TRBJ2-3	TGTGCCAGCAGCCCGTTCGCGGGACTAGCGGGGATGGATACGCAGTATTTT	CASSPFAGLAGMDTQYF
TRBV5-6	-	-	TRBJ2-7	TGTGCCAGCAGCTTTTTCGGTTACGAGCAGTACTTC	CASSFFGYEQYF
TRBV6-2/TRBV6-3	TRBD1	-	TRBJ2-7	TGTGCCAGCAGTTTACGACAGGGCTCCTACGAGCAGTACTTC	CASSLRQGSYEQYF
TRBV6-5	-	-	TRBJ1-5	TGTGCCAGCAGTTACGGCCAGAACGTTCAGCCCCAGCATTTT	CASSYGQNVQPQHF
TRBV4-1	-	-	TRBJ2-1	TGCGCCAGCAGCCAAGATAGGGCGGGGCCATACTCCCCCCAGTTCTTC	CASSQDRAGPYSPQFF
TRBV9	TRBD2	-	TRBJ2-1	TGTGCCAGCAGCTATAGCGGGGGCGATGAGCAGTTCTTC	CASSYSGGDEQFF
TRBV6-5	-	-	TRBJ2-7	TGTGCCAGCATTGCGACAAACCCCTCCTACGAGCAGTACTTC	CASIATNPSYEQYF
TRBV19	TRBD1	few	TRBJ2-6	TGTGCCAGTAGACTTCCTGGACAGGGGGAGGGTGGCAACGTCCTGACTTTC	CASRLPGQGEGGNVLTF
TRBV15	TRBD2	-	TRBJ2-2	TGTGCCACCAGCAGAGGCGGCGGGGGGGCCGTCGGGGAGCTGTTTTTT	CATSRGGGGAVGELFF
TRBV5-8	-	-	TRBJ2-3	TGTGCCAGCAGCTTAAAGGGGTTAGGGTCTGGCACGCAGTATTTT	CASSLKGLGSGTQYF
TRBV19	-	-	TRBJ1-3	TGTGCCAGTAGTATAGACAGGGTCCGTTCCGCCTCTGGAAACACCATATATTTT	CASSIDRVRSASGNTIYF
TRBV7-2	-	-	TRBJ1-3	TGTGCCAGCAGCTTGCGGGAGAGCTCTGGAAACACCATATATTTT	CASSLRESSGNTIYF
TRBV5-1	-	-	TRBJ2-6	TGCGCCAGCAGCCCCGGTCCGCGCTCTGGGGCCAACGTCCTGACTTTC	CASSPGPRSGANVLTF
TRBV7-9	TRBD2	once	TRBJ2-7	TGTGCCAGCAGCTCGGGTCTAGCGGGAACCTACGAGCAGTACTTC	CASSSGLAGTYEQYF
TRBV6-2/TRBV6-3	-	-	TRBJ1-4	TGTGCCAGCAGTTCGGGGGATGAAAAACTGTTTTTT	CASSSGDEKLFF
TRBV2	-	-	TRBJ2-3	TGTGCCAGCAGTGACAGGGTGACCACAGATACGCAGTATTTT	CASSDRVTTDTQYF
TRBV18	TRBD1	-	TRBJ1-5	TGTGCCAGCTCAAGCGGACAGGGAAATCAGCCCCAGCATTTT	CASSSGQGNQPQHF
TRBV5-1	TRBD2	-	TRBJ2-7	TGCGCCAGCAGCGCGGGACTAGCGGGGCTCTCCTACGAGCAGTACTTC	CASSAGLAGLSYEQYF
TRBV6-5	TRBD2	-	TRBJ2-6	TGTGCCAGCAGTTCTCTAGCGGCTGGGGCCAACGTCCTGACTTTC	CASSSLAAGANVLTF
TRBV27	-	-	TRBJ2-5	TGTGCCAGCAGTTTATCGCTAGGGGACCAAGAGACCCAGTACTTC	CASSLSLGDQETQYF
TRBV30	TRBD2	-	TRBJ2-5	TGTGCCTGGGTTTCGGGACTAGCGTTAAGGGGGGAGACCCAGTACTTC	CAWVSGLALRGETQYF
TRBV4-1	-	few	TRBJ1-6	TGCGCCAGCAGCCTAGAGAGACCGGGACAAATAAATTCACCCCTCCACTTT	CASSLERPGQINSPLHF
TRBV7-2	TRBD1	-	TRBJ1-5	TGTGCCAGCACCGAGGGGGCCCAGCCCCAGCATTTT	CASTEGAQPQHF
TRBV12-5	-	-	TRBJ1-5	TGTGCTAGCAACAGGGCCTCTCAGCCCCAGCATTTT	CASNRASQPQHF